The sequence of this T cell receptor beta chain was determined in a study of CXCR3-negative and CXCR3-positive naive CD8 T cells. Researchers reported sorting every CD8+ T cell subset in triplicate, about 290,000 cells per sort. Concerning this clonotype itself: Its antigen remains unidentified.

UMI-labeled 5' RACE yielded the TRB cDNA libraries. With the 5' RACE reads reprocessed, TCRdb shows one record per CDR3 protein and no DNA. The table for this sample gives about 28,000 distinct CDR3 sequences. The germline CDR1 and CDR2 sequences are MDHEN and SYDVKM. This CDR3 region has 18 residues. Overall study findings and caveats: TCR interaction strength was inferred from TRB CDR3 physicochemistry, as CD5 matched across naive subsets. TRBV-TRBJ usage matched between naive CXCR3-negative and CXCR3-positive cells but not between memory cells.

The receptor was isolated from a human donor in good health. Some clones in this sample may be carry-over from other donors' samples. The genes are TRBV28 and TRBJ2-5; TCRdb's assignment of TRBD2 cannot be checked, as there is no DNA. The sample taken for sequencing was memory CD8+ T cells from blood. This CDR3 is CASSLGLRLAGGQETQYF.